This TCR beta chain is from a study of blood T cells in healthy people across ages. Alongside a J-beta primer mix, a sample-barcoded 5' primer served in a second PCR lasting roughly 7 to 12 cycles. TCRdb processed the 5' RACE reads anew with MiXCR; each CDR3 protein has one entry. This sample has about 930,000 distinct CDR3 sequences; roughly 29% occur once, and the top ten carry approximately 10%. The length of the CDR3 is 16 residues. V shed 0 bases and J shed 5 bases, with 14 bases lying between them. Per germline, CDR1 SGDLS and CDR2 YYNGEE. These data were likewise used in another study, on T cells of mothers and their children.

V gene TRBV9 combines with J gene TRBJ1-4; weak D call: TRBD1 (5 bases). Sequencing was done on a sample of blood. The receptor's source is a woman aged 40 to 50 in good health. The CDR3 DNA reads TGTGCCAGCAGCGTAGAGGGGACCACCACAAATGAAAAACTGTTTTTT. Amino acids: CASSVEGTTTNEKLFF.